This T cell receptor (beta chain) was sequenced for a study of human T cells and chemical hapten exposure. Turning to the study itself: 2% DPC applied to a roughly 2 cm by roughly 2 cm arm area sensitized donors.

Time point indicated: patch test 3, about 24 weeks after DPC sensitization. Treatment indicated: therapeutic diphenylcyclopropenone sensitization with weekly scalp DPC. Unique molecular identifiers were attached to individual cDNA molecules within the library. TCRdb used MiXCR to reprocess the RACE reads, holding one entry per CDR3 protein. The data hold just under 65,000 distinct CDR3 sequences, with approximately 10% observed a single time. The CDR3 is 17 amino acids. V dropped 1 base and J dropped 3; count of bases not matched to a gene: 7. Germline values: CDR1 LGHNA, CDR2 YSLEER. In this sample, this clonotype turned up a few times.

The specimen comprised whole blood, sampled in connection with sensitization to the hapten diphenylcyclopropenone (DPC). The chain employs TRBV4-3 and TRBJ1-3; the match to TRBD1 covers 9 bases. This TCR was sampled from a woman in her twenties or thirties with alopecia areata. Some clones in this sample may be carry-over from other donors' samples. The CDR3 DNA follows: TGCGCCAGCAGCCAAGCCACAGGGGGCGTAGATGGAAACACCATATATTTT. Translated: CASSQATGGVDGNTIYF.